Sequencing of this T cell receptor (beta chain) was carried out in a study of glioma-infiltrating T cells (dated by TCRdb to 2016 to 2017). About the investigation overall: The study sequenced TCR alpha- and beta-chain repertoires from glioma tissue, from non-neoplastic brain tissue and from matched peripheral blood mononuclear cells. To measure divergence between tissue and blood T-cell populations, each tissue-infiltrating repertoire was compared with the peripheral blood repertoire of the same patient. The paired cohort was made up of three low-grade glioma patients, about 8 primary glioblastoma patients and three non-glioma patients who contributed non-neoplastic brain tissue.

Beyond this particular receptor, the publication reports: The group comparisons were based on small numbers of patients: three non-neoplastic, three low-grade glioma and several glioblastoma patients. VJ-independent divergence between tissue and blood was lower than expected in non-neoplastic patients but higher than expected in all gliomas, particularly low-grade gliomas. Very few CDR3 sequences were found to be shared between tissue and blood, and this scarcity was attributed to high CDR3 diversity and limited sampling.

The CDR3 has 15 amino acids, counting the end cysteine and phenylalanine. Solely the CDR3 DNA is kept, with 45 bases framed from the first base. Compared with germline, V lacks 5 bases and J lacks 1 base; bases without a gene match: 6. The sample holds a few counts of this clonotype. What antigen it recognizes has not been identified. Base quality data are lacking; no much larger clone is found one base away. TCR alpha and beta CDR3 regions were amplified with the iRepertoire nested amplicon-rescue multiplex PCR (arm-PCR) platform from RNA. For one-step reverse transcription and amplification, roughly 95-450 ng of tissue mRNA or PBMC total RNA was used as input. Following bead purification, Illumina adapters were added through a secondary multiplex PCR, and the libraries were then gel-purified between 200 and 400 bp. Demultiplexing relied on internal 6-nucleotide barcodes carried by the libraries. Sequencing of the libraries was done on an Illumina MiSeq using 2x220 or 2x250 nucleotide paired-end reads. Turning to the authors' computational methods: FLASH 1.2.11 was used to merge paired reads, and BWA-MEM then aligned the reads to the GRCh37 human genome before TRA and TRB reads were extracted. An IMGT-derived reference of cassette sequences and CDR3 motifs, with pseudogenes included, was used for V and J assignment. Reads were translated in three frames, and productive CDR3s were defined by a C…FGXG motif without stop codons. A clonotype was defined as a unique combination of a V-J cassette pair and a CDR3 amino acid sequence. Hamming distance filtering was applied to reads, with thresholds set by the sequence error rate of each sample in mapped regions. TCRdb reprocessed the public reads (quality trimming at Q25 with fastp, clone calling with MiXCR) and kept in-frame beta chains. Merged by CDR3 protein, the rows form single entries marked with the most common genes and DNA. For this entry, the V and J calls and clone size follow TCRdb and not the study's own pipeline. The sample contains about 140,000 distinct CDR3 sequences, about 39% of them found a single time. The leading ten clones occupy roughly 20% of the sample.

The receptor's source is a human donor with low-grade glioma or glioblastoma, undergoing nonglioma brain surgery, or in good health (not recorded which). The sequencing input was glioma tissue, nonneoplastic brain tissue, or PBMCs (not recorded which). The sequence is built from TRBV12-3 or TRBV12-4 and TRBJ1-1, and TRBD1 aligns with 8 junction nucleotides. The DNA is as follows: TGTGCCAGCAGTCGTTCCGGGACAGGGAACACTGAAGCTTTCTTT. The resulting protein is CASSRSGTGNTEAFF.